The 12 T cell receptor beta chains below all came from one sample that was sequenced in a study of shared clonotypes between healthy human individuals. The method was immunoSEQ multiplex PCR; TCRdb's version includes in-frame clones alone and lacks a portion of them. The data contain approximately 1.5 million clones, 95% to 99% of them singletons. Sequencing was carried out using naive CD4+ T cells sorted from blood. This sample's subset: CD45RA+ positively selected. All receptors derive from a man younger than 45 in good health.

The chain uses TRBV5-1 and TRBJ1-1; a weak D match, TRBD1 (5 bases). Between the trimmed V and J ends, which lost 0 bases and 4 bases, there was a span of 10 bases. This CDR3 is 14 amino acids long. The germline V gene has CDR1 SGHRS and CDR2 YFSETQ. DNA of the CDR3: TGCGCCAGCAGCTTGGGGGCAGGGCCCACTGAAGCTTTCTTT. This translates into CASSLGAGPTEAFF.

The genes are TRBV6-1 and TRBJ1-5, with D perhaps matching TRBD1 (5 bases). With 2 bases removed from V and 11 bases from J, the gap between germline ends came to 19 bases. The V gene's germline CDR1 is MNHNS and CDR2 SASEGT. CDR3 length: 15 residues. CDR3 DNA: TGTGCCAGCAGTGAATCCGGGGCCGCTTTCAGCGCCCAGCATTTT. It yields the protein CASSESGAAFSAQHF.

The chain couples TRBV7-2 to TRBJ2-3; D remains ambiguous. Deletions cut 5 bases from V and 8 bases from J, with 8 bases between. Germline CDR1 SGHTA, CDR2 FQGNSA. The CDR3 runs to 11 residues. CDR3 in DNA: TGTGCCAGCAGCCCCGGTACTACGCAGTATTTT. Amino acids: CASSPGTTQYF.

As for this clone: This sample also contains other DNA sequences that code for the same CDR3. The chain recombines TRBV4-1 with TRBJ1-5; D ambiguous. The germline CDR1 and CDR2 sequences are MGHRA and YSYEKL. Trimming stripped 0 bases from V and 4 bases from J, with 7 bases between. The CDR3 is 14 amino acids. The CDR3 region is CASSQDGRNQPQHF. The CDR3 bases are TGCGCCAGCAGCCAAGACGGGAGAAATCAGCCCCAGCATTTT.

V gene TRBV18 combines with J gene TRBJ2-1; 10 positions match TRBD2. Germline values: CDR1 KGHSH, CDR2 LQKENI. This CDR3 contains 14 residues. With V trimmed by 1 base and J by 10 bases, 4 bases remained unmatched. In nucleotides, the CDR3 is TGTGCCAGCTCACCACGGCTAGCGGGAGACGAGCAGTTCTTC. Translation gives CASSPRLAGDEQFF.

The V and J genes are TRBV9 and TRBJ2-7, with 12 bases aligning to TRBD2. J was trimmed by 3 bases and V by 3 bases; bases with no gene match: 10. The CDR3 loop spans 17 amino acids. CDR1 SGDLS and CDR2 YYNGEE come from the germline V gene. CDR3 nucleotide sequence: TGTGCCAGCAGCGAAGGACTAGCGGGAAACGTGATCTACGAGCAGTACTTC. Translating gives CASSEGLAGNVIYEQYF.

For the CDR3, the DNA is TGTGCCAGCTCACTTGTTGCTATCCTTAGTGGAAACATTCAGTACTTC. Protein product: CASSLVAILSGNIQYF. This sequence joins TRBV18 and TRBJ2-4; D gene unclear. Looked up from germline, CDR1 is KGHSH and CDR2 is LQKENI. CDR3 length: 16 residues. The V and J ends lost 4 bases and 6 bases respectively, with 19 bases between them.

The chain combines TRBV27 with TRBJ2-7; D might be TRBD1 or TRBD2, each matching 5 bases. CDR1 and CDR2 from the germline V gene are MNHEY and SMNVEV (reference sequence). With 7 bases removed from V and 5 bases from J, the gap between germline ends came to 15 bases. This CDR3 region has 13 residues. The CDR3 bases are TGTGCCAGCAATACCGGGACGAATGACGAGCAGTACTTC. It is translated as CASNTGTNDEQYF.

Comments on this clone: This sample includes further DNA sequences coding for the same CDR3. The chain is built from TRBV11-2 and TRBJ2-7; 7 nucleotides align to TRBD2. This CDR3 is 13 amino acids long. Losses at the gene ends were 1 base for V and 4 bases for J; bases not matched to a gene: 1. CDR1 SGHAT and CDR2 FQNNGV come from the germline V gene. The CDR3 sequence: CASSLVGGYEQYF. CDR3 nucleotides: TGTGCCAGCAGCTTAGTCGGGGGGTACGAGCAGTACTTC.

The CDR3 region is CASSLGGMETQYF. CDR3 bases: TGTGCCAGCAGCTTAGGAGGGATGGAGACCCAGTACTTC. The chain is built from TRBV7-2 and TRBJ2-5, with D possibly being TRBD2 (5 bases). The V end lost 1 base, the J end lost 5 bases, and 8 bases lay between the germline ends. The CDR3 has 13 amino acids. CDR1 and CDR2 from the germline V gene are SGHTA and FQGNSA.

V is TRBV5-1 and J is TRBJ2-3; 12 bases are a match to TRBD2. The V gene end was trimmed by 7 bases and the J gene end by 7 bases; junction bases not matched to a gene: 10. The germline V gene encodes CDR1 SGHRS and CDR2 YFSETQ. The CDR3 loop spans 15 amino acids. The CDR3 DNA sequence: TGCGCCAGCGGCCCGGGACTAGCGGGCATGAATACGCAGTATTTT. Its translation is CASGPGLAGMNTQYF.

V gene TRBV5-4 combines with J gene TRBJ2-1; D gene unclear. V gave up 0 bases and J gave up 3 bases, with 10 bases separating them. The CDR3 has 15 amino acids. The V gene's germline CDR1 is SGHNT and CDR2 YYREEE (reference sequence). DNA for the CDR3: TGTGCCAGCAGCTTGGTAGGTAGGGACTACAATGAGCAGTTCTTC. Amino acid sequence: CASSLVGRDYNEQFF.